A selection of T cell receptor beta chains follows, all from one sample in a study of shared clonotypes between healthy human individuals. Measured with immunoSEQ multiplex PCR; TCRdb has only the in-frame clones, and not every one. The sample carries around 2.3 million clones, 95% recorded once. The sample comprised naive CD4+ T cells sorted from blood. The receptor set was obtained from a man in his late teens or twenties in good health. CDR3s include the opening cysteine and the closing phenylalanine or tryptophan. A D gene is named only where the DNA matches it firmly. A clone size is listed for some rows: how often the clone was seen (once, few, many), or a class if it is expanded.

CDR3nt: TGTGCCTGGAGTCAGCCTCGGGGGGCAACTAATGAAAAACTGTTTTTT
CDR3aa: CAWSQPRGATNEKLFF
d_gene: NA
abundance: NA
v_gene: TRBV30
j_gene: TRBJ1-4

CDR3nt: TGTGCCAGCAGCTTAGCGCTGGGACACGGCTTCCTCCACTTT
CDR3aa: CASSLALGHGFLHF
d_gene: NA
abundance: few
v_gene: TRBV7-2
j_gene: TRBJ1-6

CDR3nt: TGTGCCTGGAGACAGGGAAACTATGGCTACACCTTC
CDR3aa: CAWRQGNYGYTF
d_gene: NA
abundance: NA
v_gene: TRBV30
j_gene: TRBJ1-2

CDR3nt: TGTGCCAGCAGCCCGGGGACTAGTGGGGAGCAGTTCTTC
CDR3aa: CASSPGTSGEQFF
d_gene: TRBD2
abundance: once
v_gene: TRBV7-8
j_gene: TRBJ2-1

CDR3nt: TGTGCCAGCAGTCCACCGGGACAGGGGGCCTACGAGCAGTACTTC
CDR3aa: CASSPPGQGAYEQYF
d_gene: TRBD1
abundance: NA
v_gene: TRBV28
j_gene: TRBJ2-7

CDR3nt: TGTGCCAGCAGTCGGGGACTCGGGGATACGCAGTATTTT
CDR3aa: CASSRGLGDTQYF
d_gene: NA
abundance: NA
v_gene: TRBV6-5
j_gene: TRBJ2-3

CDR3nt: TGCGCCAGCAGCTTGGGAGTTAAAGAGACCCAGTACTTC
CDR3aa: CASSLGVKETQYF
d_gene: NA
abundance: once
v_gene: TRBV5-1
j_gene: TRBJ2-5

CDR3nt: TGTGCCAGCAGGTACCTGACAGGGCCGGATGGCTACACCTTC
CDR3aa: CASRYLTGPDGYTF
d_gene: TRBD1
abundance: NA
v_gene: TRBV6-5
j_gene: TRBJ1-2

CDR3nt: TGCGCCAGCTCTGCAGGGGGCACAACATACGAGCAGTACTTC
CDR3aa: CASSAGGTTYEQYF
d_gene: TRBD1
abundance: NA
v_gene: TRBV5-1
j_gene: TRBJ2-7

CDR3nt: TGCGCCAGCAGCCACGGGACTAGCGGACAAGAGACCCAGTACTTC
CDR3aa: CASSHGTSGQETQYF
d_gene: TRBD2
abundance: NA
v_gene: TRBV4-1
j_gene: TRBJ2-5

CDR3nt: TGTGCCAGCAGAAAAGGACAGGCTACTAGCACAGATACGCAGTATTTT
CDR3aa: CASRKGQATSTDTQYF
d_gene: TRBD1
abundance: once
v_gene: TRBV2
j_gene: TRBJ2-3

CDR3nt: TGTGCCTGGAGTTTTCCGACAGGGAGGTCGGAGACCCAGTACTTC
CDR3aa: CAWSFPTGRSETQYF
d_gene: NA
abundance: NA
v_gene: TRBV30
j_gene: TRBJ2-5

CDR3nt: TGTGCCTGGAGTGTAGGGAGGACAGATACGCAGTATTTT
CDR3aa: CAWSVGRTDTQYF
d_gene: NA
abundance: NA
v_gene: TRBV30
j_gene: TRBJ2-3

CDR3nt: TGTGCCAGCAGCTTAACAGCGGGGGGCTCCTACGAGCAGTACTTC
CDR3aa: CASSLTAGGSYEQYF
d_gene: TRBD2
abundance: once
v_gene: TRBV7-9
j_gene: TRBJ2-7

CDR3nt: TGTGCCTGGAGTGGGGGGACAGGGGGCGAAAACACCATATATTTT
CDR3aa: CAWSGGTGGENTIYF
d_gene: TRBD1
abundance: NA
v_gene: TRBV30
j_gene: TRBJ1-3

CDR3nt: TGTGCCAGCAGCTCCCGGACAGGGTCCCAAAACATTCAGTACTTC
CDR3aa: CASSSRTGSQNIQYF
d_gene: TRBD1
abundance: NA
v_gene: TRBV7-9
j_gene: TRBJ2-4

CDR3nt: TGTGCCAGCAGCGTAGATGGGACAGGGGCCACTGAAGCTTTCTTT
CDR3aa: CASSVDGTGATEAFF
d_gene: TRBD1
abundance: NA
v_gene: TRBV9
j_gene: TRBJ1-1